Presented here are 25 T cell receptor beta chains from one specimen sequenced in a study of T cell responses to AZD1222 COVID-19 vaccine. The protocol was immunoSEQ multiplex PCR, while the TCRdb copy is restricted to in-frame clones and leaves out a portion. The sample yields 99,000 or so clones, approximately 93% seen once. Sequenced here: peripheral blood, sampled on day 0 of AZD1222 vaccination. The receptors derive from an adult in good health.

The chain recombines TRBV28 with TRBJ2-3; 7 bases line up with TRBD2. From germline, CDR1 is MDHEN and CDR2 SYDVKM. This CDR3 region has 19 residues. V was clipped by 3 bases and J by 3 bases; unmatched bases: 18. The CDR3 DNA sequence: TGTGCCAGCAGTTTCTTAGTGGCGGGAGAGCCCGGGCAGACAGATACGCAGTATTTT. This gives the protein CASSFLVAGEPGQTDTQYF.

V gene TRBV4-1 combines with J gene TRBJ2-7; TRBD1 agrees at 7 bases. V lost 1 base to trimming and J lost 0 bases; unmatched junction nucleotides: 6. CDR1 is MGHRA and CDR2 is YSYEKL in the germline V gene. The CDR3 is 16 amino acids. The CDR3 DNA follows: TGCGCCAGCAGCCAAGGAGGGGGCACCCTCTCCTACGAGCAGTACTTC. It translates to CASSQGGGTLSYEQYF.

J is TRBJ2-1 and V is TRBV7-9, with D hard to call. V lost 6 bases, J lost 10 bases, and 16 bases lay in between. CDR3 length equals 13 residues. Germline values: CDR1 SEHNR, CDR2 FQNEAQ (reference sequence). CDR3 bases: TGTGCCAGCAGACGCGCGCTTGGCAACGAGCAGTTCTTC. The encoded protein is CASRRALGNEQFF.

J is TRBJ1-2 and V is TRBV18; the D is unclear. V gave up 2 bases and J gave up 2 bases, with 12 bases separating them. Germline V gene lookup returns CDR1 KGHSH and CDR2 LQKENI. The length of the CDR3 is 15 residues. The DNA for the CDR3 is TGTGCCAGCTCACCAAGGTCGGACCACAACTATGGCTACACCTTC. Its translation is CASSPRSDHNYGYTF.

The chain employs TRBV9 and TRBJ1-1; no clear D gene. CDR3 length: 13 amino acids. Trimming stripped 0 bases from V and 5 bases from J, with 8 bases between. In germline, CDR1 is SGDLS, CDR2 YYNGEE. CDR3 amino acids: CASSVGGWTEAFF. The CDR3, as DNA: TGTGCCAGCAGCGTAGGGGGATGGACTGAAGCTTTCTTT.

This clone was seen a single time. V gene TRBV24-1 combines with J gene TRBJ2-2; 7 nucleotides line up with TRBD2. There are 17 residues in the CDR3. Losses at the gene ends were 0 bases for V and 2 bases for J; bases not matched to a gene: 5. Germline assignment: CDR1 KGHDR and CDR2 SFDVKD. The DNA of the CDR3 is TGTGCCACCAGTGATTTGTCCGGGACTACCAACACCGGGGAGCTGTTTTTT. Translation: CATSDLSGTTNTGELFF.

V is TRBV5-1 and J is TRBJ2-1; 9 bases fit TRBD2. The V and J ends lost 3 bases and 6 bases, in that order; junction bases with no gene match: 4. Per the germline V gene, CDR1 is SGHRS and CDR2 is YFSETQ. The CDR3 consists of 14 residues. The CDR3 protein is CASSSSSGSNEQFF. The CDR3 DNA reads TGCGCCAGCAGCTCGAGTAGCGGGAGCAATGAGCAGTTCTTC.

The CDR3 loop reads CASSASGTFGEKLFF. CDR3 nucleotides: TGTGCCAGCAGCGCCTCCGGGACATTCGGTGAAAAACTGTTTTTT. V usage is TRBV7-9 and J usage is TRBJ1-4; a possible D gene is TRBD1 (6 bases). Trimming removed 5 bases at V and 7 bases at J, with 17 bases between. Per germline, CDR1 SEHNR and CDR2 FQNEAQ (reference sequence). The CDR3 has 15 residues. The full variable domain, completed using reference TRBV7-9 and TRBJ1-4, is DTGVSQNPRHKITKRGQNVTFRCDPISEHNRLYWYRQTLGQGPEFLTYFQNEAQLEKSRLLSDRFSAERPKGSFSTLEIQRTEQGDSAMYLCASSASGTFGEKLFFGSGTQLSVL.

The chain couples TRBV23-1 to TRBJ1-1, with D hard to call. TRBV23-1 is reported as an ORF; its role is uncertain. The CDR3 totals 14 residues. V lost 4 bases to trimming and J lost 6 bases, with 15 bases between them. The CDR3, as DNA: TGCGCCAGCAGTCCCTCGGACCGGGCGTCTGAAGCTTTCTTT. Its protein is CASSPSDRASEAFF.

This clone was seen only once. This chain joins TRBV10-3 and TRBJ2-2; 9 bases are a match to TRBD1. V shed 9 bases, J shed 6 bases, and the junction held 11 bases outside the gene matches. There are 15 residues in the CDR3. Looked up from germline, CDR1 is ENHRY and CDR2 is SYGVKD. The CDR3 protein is CAIPTGTGRPGELFF. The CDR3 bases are TGTGCCATACCTACCGGGACAGGGCGACCCGGGGAGCTGTTTTTT.

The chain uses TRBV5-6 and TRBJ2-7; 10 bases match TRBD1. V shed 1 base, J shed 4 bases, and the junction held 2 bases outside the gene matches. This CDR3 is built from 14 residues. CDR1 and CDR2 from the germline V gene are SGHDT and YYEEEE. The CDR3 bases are TGTGCCAGCAGCTTGAGGGACAGGGGTTACGAGCAGTACTTC. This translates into CASSLRDRGYEQYF.

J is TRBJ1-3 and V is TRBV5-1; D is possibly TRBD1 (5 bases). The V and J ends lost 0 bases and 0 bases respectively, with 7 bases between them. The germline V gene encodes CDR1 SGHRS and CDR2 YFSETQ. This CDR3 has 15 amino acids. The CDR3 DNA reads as TGCGCCAGCAGCTTGGGTGACAGCTCTGGAAACACCATATATTTT. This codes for CASSLGDSSGNTIYF.

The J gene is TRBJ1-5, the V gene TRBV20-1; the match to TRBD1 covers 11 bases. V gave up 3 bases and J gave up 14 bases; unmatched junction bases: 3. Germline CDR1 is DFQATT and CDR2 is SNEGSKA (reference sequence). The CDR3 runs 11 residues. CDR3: CSARGQGVEHF. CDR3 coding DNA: TGCAGTGCTAGGGGACAGGGGGTAGAGCATTTT.

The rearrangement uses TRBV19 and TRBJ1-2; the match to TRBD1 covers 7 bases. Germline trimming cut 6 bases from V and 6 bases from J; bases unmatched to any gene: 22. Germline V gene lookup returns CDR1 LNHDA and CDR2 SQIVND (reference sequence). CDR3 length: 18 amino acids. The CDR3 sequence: CASSRRWTGRSLQDGYTF. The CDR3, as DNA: TGTGCCAGTAGCCGCCGCTGGACAGGTCGGAGTCTACAGGATGGCTACACCTTC.

The CDR3 coding sequence is TGTGCCAGCAAAGGACACCTCTACAATGAGCAGTTCTTC. Residues: CASKGHLYNEQFF. This chain joins TRBV2 and TRBJ2-1; D may be TRBD1 (5 bases). The germline CDR1 and CDR2 sequences are SNHLY and FYNNEI. V lost 7 bases and J lost 3, with 10 bases in between. The CDR3 spans 13 residues. The variable domain in full, with the rest retrieved from reference TRBV2 and TRBJ2-1, is EPEVTQTPSHQVTQMGQEVILRCVPISNHLYFYWYRQILGQKVEFLVSFYNNEISEKSEIFDDQFSVERPDGSNFTLKIRSTKLEDSAMYFCASKGHLYNEQFFGPGTRLTVL.

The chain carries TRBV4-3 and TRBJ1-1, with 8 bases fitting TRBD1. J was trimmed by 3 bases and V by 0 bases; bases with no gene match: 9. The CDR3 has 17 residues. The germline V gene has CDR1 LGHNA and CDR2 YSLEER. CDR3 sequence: CASSQEILATGDTEAFF. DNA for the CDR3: TGCGCCAGCAGCCAAGAGATTCTGGCGACAGGGGACACTGAAGCTTTCTTT.

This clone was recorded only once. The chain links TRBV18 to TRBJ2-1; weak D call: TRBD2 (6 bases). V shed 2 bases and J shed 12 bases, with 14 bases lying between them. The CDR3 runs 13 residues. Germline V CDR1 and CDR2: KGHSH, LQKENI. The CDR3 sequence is CASSPGWEEGQFF. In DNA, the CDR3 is TGTGCCAGCTCACCAGGCTGGGAGGAGGGGCAGTTCTTC.

The CDR3 DNA is TGTGCCAGCAGCACTCCGATGAAGAACACTGAAGCTTTCTTT. Protein product: CASSTPMKNTEAFF. The J gene is TRBJ1-1, the V gene TRBV21-1. TRBV21-1 is a pseudogene locus. This CDR3 has 14 residues.

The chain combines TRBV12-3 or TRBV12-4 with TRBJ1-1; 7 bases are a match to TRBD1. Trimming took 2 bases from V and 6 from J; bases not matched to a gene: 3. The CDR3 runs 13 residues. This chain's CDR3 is CASSLSQGAEAFF. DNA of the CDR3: TGTGCCAGCAGTTTAAGCCAGGGGGCTGAAGCTTTCTTT.

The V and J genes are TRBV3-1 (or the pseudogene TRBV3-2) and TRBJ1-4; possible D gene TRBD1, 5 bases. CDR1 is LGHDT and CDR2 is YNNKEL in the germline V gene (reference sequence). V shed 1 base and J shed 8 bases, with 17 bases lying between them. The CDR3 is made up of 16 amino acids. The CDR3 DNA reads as TGTGCCAGCAGCCAAGTCCCGGGGATGGAGGGGGAAAAACTGTTTTTT. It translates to CASSQVPGMEGEKLFF.

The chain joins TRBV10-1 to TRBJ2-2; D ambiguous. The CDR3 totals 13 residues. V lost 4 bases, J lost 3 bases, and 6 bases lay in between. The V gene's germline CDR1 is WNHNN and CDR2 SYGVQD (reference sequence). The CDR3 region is CASSGGYTGELFF. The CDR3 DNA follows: TGCGCCAGCAGTGGGGGTTACACCGGGGAGCTGTTTTTT.

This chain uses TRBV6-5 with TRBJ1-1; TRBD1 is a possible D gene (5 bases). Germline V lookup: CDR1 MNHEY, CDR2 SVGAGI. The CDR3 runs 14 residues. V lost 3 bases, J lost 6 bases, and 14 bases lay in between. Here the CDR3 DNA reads TGTGCCAGCAGTTATCCGGGGGGTAAGGCTGAAGCTTTCTTT. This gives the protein CASSYPGGKAEAFF.

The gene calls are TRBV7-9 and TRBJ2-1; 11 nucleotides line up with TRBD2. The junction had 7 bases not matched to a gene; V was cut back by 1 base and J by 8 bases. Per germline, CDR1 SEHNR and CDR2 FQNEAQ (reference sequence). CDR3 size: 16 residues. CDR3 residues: CASSLGATSGNYEQFF. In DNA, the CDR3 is TGTGCCAGCAGCTTAGGTGCGACTAGCGGGAACTATGAGCAGTTCTTC.

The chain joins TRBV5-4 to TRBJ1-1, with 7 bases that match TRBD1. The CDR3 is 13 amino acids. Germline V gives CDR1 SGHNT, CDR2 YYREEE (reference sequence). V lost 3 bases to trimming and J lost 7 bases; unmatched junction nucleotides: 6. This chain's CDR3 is CASSSGTELEAFF. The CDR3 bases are TGTGCCAGCAGCTCCGGGACAGAGCTTGAAGCTTTCTTT.

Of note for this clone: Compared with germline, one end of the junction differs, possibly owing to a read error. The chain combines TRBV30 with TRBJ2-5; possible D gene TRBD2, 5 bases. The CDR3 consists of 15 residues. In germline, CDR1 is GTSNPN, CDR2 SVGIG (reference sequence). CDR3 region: CAWRPGYRFQGTQYF. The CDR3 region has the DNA TGTGCCTGGAGACCGGGGTATCGGTTTCAAGGGACCCAGTACTTC.